The source of this TCR beta chain is a study of identical twins. This clonotype was seen many times. Its specificity is unknown. Study findings and constraints: Beta out-of-frame twin sharing showed a weaker excess. Modelling underestimated the level of out-of-frame TCR alpha sharing observed in monozygotic twins.

Healthy Caucasians alone served as donors. This CDR3 has 16 amino acids. V dropped 0 bases and J dropped 5; count of bases not matched to a gene: 5. Per the germline V gene, CDR1 is LGHNA and CDR2 is YNFKEQ. Each CDR3 protein is one row after TCRdb ran MiXCR on the 5' RACE reads. The top ten hold under 2% of the sample, which has hundreds of thousands of distinct CDR3 sequences, 5.5% to 6.5% seen once. The sequenced sample consisted of naive T cells sorted from blood. The rearrangement uses TRBV4-2 and TRBJ2-3, with TRBD2 identical over 10 bases. The sequence came from a man aged 18 to 30 in good health. CDR3 sequence: CASSQDFASGRDTQYF. CDR3 sequence (DNA): TGTGCCAGCAGCCAAGATTTCGCTAGCGGGAGAGATACGCAGTATTTT.